Given below is one T cell receptor beta chain in context. The sample contains more than one DNA sequence encoding this CDR3. Per the study methods: Amplified reference gene primers provided the basis for estimating nucleated cell counts. TCRdb's copy holds only in-frame clones and misses some; the assay was immunoSEQ multiplex PCR. That table is the source of V, J and clone size, and D and trimming were worked out from the DNA. Of about 53,000 clones listed, about 86% are singletons. The CDR3 spans 19 residues. Trimming removed 1 base from V and 12 bases from J; junction bases left unmatched: 26. Germline V gene data show CDR1 as SGHTA and CDR2 as FQGNSA. The data belong to a study of blood T cell repertoires in COVID-19. Across the whole study: Collection of acute and convalescent COVID-19 samples took place in the United States, Italy and Spain. The analysed material was cDNA or gDNA that came from T cells, B-cell-depleted T cells, or PBMCs.

The V call is TRBV7-2, the J call TRBJ2-7, with TRBD1 identical over 8 bases. The material sequenced was peripheral blood. The clonotype comes from a man between 65 and 85 years old with active COVID-19. In nucleotides, the CDR3 is TGTGCCAGCAGCTTAGACAGGGGGGTCGATGTAGGGACCCTATCTCCCCGGTACTTC. Translation gives CASSLDRGVDVGTLSPRYF.